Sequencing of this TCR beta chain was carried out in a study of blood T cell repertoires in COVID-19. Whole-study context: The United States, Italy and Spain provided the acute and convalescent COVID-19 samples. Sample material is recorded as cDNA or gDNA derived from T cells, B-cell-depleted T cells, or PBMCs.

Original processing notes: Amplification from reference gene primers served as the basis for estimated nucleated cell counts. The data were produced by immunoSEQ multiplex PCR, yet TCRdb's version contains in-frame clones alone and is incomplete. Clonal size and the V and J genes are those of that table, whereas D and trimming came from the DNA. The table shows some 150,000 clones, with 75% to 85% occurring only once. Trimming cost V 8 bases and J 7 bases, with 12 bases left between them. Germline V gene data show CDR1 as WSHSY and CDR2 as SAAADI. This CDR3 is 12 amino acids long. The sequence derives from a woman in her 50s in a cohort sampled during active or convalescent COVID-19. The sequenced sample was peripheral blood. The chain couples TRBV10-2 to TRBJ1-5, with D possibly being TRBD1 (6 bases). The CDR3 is CASGQIYQPQHF. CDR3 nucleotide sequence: TGCGCCAGCGGACAGATTTACCAGCCCCAGCATTTT.